One sample yielded the 3 T cell receptor beta chains listed below, sequenced in a study of cytomegalovirus exposure and HLA in healthy donors. This PCR relied on a set of 60 Vbeta primers and 13 Jbeta primers. Clones were read by immunoSEQ multiplex PCR, and TCRdb kept only the in-frame ones, dropping some. The data hold 50,000 or so clones, with over 55% observed a single time. Sample: PBMCs. The source of these receptors is a middle-aged man in good health and CMV-seropositive.

The gene calls are TRBV5-5 and TRBJ2-5, with TRBD2 matching 9 bases. Germline CDR1 and CDR2: SGHKS and YYEKEE (reference sequence). The V gene end was trimmed by 4 bases and the J gene end by 5 bases; junction bases not matched to a gene: 9. The CDR3 has 15 residues. The chain's CDR3 is CASSGASGEGETQYF. The CDR3 DNA reads TGTGCCAGCAGCGGTGCTAGCGGGGAAGGGGAGACCCAGTACTTC.

Only a few counts were recorded for this clone. The rearrangement uses TRBV2 and TRBJ1-2; D unclear. The CDR3 is made up of 17 amino acids. The V gene lost 7 bases and the J gene lost 6 bases, with 27 bases spanning the gap. CDR1 is SNHLY, CDR2 FYNNEI, per germline. The CDR3 coding sequence is TGTGCCAGCACCTCCAGTCCGGGTAGTGGCGGAGGCAATGGCTACACCTTC. Protein sequence: CASTSSPGSGGGNGYTF.

The rearrangement links TRBV4-1 to TRBJ2-7; D uncertain. Trimming pared 0 bases from V and 3 bases from J, leaving 12 bases between. Germline CDR1 reads MGHRA; CDR2 reads YSYEKL. The CDR3 extends over 15 amino acids. CDR3 sequence (DNA): TGCGCCAGCAGCCAAGATGCAGGCGCGAACTACGAGCAGTACTTC. Its translation: CASSQDAGANYEQYF.